Reported below is one T cell receptor (beta chain). What it binds is not known. The data are from a study of T cells in Graves' hyperthyroidism and ophthalmopathy. Germline lookup yields CDR1 MNHEY and CDR2 SVGAGI. The V and J ends lost 8 bases and 5 bases respectively, with 13 bases between them. The CDR3 is 13 residues long. Amplified TCR beta CDR3 regions derived from RNA transcripts. Initially, a first-round RT-PCR of the TCR CDR3 employed the HTBI primer set. TCRdb re-called the multiplex PCR reads through MiXCR, storing one row per CDR3 protein. This table has 700,000 to 950,000 distinct CDR3 sequences, about a third appearing once. Absence of ophthalmopathy progression within 18 months defined stable Graves' hyperthyroidism. Fresh peripheral blood, approximately 10 ml, yielded the PBMCs. Study results and caveats: Blood also contained most expanded thyroid clonotypes above 0.001.

V gene TRBV6-5 combines with J gene TRBJ1-5, with a tentative D call TRBD1 (6 bases). Sequenced sample: blood. The source is a woman aged 40 to 49 with Graves' hyperthyroidism. The CDR3 DNA is TGTGCCAGCCGGGACATGGATGATCAGCCCCAGCATTTT. Protein: CASRDMDDQPQHF.